The 3 T cell receptor beta chains below come from one sample, sequenced in a study of T-cell reconstitution after alpha-beta-depleted transplantation in children. The authors prepared the TCRbeta library with unique molecular identifiers. From the PCR reads, TCRdb called clonotypes with MiXCR, one entry per CDR3 protein. The repertoire holds about 270,000 distinct CDR3 sequences, about a tenth seen once, with 9.5% to 13% in the top ten. Sequenced here: PBMCs from the stem cell graft donor, sampled from the stem cell graft. These receptors all stem from a human donor who donated a stem cell graft to a child with SCID.

This clonotype was seen ten or more times. The chain recombines TRBV18 with TRBJ2-3; 11 bases align to TRBD2. Germline CDR1 and CDR2: KGHSH and LQKENI. The V segment lost 5 bases and the J segment 1 base; nucleotides outside the gene matches: 2. The length of the CDR3 is 15 residues. The CDR3 DNA reads TGTGCCAGCTCAGCACTAGCGGGGGGCACAGATACGCAGTATTTT. Translating gives CASSALAGGTDTQYF.

This clonotype appeared a few times. The rearrangement links TRBV7-9 to TRBJ1-5, with a weak D call TRBD1 (6 bases). This CDR3 is 14 amino acids long. Trimming left V 5 bases short and J 5 bases short, with 13 bases between. Germline V gives CDR1 SEHNR, CDR2 FQNEAQ (reference sequence). The CDR3: CASSPGHFDQPQHF. The CDR3 coding sequence is TGTGCCAGCAGCCCGGGACATTTTGATCAGCCCCAGCATTTT.

The table lists this clonotype with a few counts. The rearrangement uses TRBV6-5 and TRBJ2-2; 12 nucleotides match TRBD2. The CDR3 is made up of 17 amino acids. CDR1 and CDR2 from the germline V gene are MNHEY and SVGAGI. Unmatched junction bases numbered 0, after V lost 0 bases and J lost 1 base. The CDR3 DNA reads TGTGCCAGCAGTTACTCGGGACTAGCGGGGAACACCGGGGAGCTGTTTTTT. It yields the protein CASSYSGLAGNTGELFF.